The TCR beta chain described here comes from a study of identifying expanded T cells in peripheral blood. General study findings and limits: Clone count variance between roughly two-week samples rose with total template count. About 1.2 clones differed between technical replicates, versus about 15 and 19 over time.

Deletions cut 8 bases from V and 7 bases from J, with 15 bases between. The CDR3 spans 13 residues. Per germline, CDR1 MNHNY and CDR2 SVGAGI (reference sequence). Sequencing used immunoSEQ multiplex PCR; TCRdb keeps in-frame clones, though not all of them. Found here are around 130,000 clones, about 86% of them singletons; the top ten hold 8% to 9%. On this clone: Its specificity is unknown.

Collection occurred without any documented infections or immune events in donors. This chain connects TRBV6-6 to TRBJ1-5; D not resolved. The specimen sequenced was blood. This TCR came from a person aged 18 to 75 in good health. CDR3 sequence: CASCGQVKQPQHF. In DNA form, the CDR3 reads TGTGCCAGCTGCGGGCAGGTTAAGCAGCCCCAGCATTTT.